The T cell receptor (beta chain) described here comes from a study of molecular identifiers for immune sequencing clone quantification. This clonotype has just a few counts. Its antigen remains unknown. Sorted naive CD8 T cells were those defined as CD8+CD4-CCR7+CD45RA+. Regarding the study as a whole: Whereas clones above 20 RNA copies held under 1% of naive-cell molecules, they held over 97% of effector molecules.

A single record per CDR3 protein comes from TCRdb applying MiXCR to the PCR reads. The sample has tens of thousands of distinct CDR3 sequences; approximately 22% are singletons. Sequences were obtained from naive CD8+ T cells from blood, with Jurkat cell RNA spiked in. Sample subset: FACS-sorted CD8+CD4-CCR7+CD45RA+ naive T cells. The receptor's source is a human donor in good health. Some libraries in this study had Jurkat cell RNA spiked in.

CDR3 region: CASSKDQTNTEAFF. The CDR3 region has the DNA TGTGCCAGCAGCAAGGACCAGACGAACACTGAAGCTTTCTTT. V usage is TRBV5-4 and J usage is TRBJ1-1; no reliable D call. The V and J ends lost 4 bases and 1 base respectively, with 11 bases between them. Looked up from germline, CDR1 is SGHNT and CDR2 is YYREEE (reference sequence). There are 14 residues in the CDR3.